The 28 T cell receptor beta chains given below trace back to one sample, sequenced in a study of blood T cell repertoires in COVID-19. Using immunoSEQ multiplex PCR, the repertoire was profiled, and TCRdb retains in-frame clones only, with some absent. The top ten hold 3% to 4.5% of the sample, which has roughly 140,000 clones, 76% seen once. Sequencing was done on a sample of peripheral blood. The origin of the receptors is an elderly woman with acute or convalescent COVID-19.

The rearrangement joins TRBV9 to TRBJ1-2, with 8 nucleotides matching TRBD1. CDR3 length: 14 residues. The trim removed 2 bases at V and 12 bases at J, leaving 12 bases unmatched. The germline gives CDR1 SGDLS, CDR2 YYNGEE. DNA of the CDR3: TGTGCCAGCAGCGTCCCTCCGACAGGGGCGATACACACCTTC. It translates to CASSVPPTGAIHTF.

There are a few counts of this clone. The J gene is TRBJ1-5, the V gene TRBV7-9; D gene uncertain. The V end was cut by 1 base, the J end by 6 bases, with 7 bases between. CDR3 size: 13 residues. Germline-derived CDR1 and CDR2 are SEHNR and FQNEAQ (reference sequence). The CDR3 DNA reads TGTGCCAGCAGCTTAGGGGAGGGTCAGCCCCAGCATTTT. This translates into CASSLGEGQPQHF.

This clone was seen a few times. This chain connects TRBV6-2 or TRBV6-3 to TRBJ2-7; 10 positions agree with TRBD2. Germline V gene sequence: CDR1 MNHEY, CDR2 SVGEGT. V was pared by 4 bases and J by 0 bases, with 3 bases of the junction left unmatched. The CDR3 covers 15 residues. CDR3 region: CASSSLAGASYEQYF. In DNA form, the CDR3 reads TGTGCCAGCAGTTCCCTAGCGGGGGCCTCCTACGAGCAGTACTTC.

CDR3 DNA: TGTGCCAGCAGTCACAGGACCTCTGGAAACACCATATATTTT. Translating gives CASSHRTSGNTIYF. V usage is TRBV3-1 (or the pseudogene TRBV3-2) and J usage is TRBJ1-3; the D gene is possibly TRBD1 (5 bases). Germline V lookup: CDR1 LGHDT, CDR2 YNNKEL (reference sequence). This CDR3 is 14 amino acids long. Trimming shortened V by 6 bases and J by 0 bases, and 9 bases separated the two germline ends.

V and J are TRBV2 and TRBJ2-2, with 9 bases matching TRBD2. The germline V gene has CDR1 SNHLY and CDR2 FYNNEI. J was trimmed by 2 bases and V by 9 bases; bases with no gene match: 4. This CDR3 is built from 14 residues. The CDR3 coding sequence is TGTGCCAGACATAGCGGGAGTAACACCGGGGAGCTGTTTTTT. This encodes CARHSGSNTGELFF.

J is TRBJ1-2 and V is TRBV19; 9 bases line up with TRBD1. Germline V gene sequence: CDR1 LNHDA, CDR2 SQIVND (reference sequence). The CDR3 loop spans 17 amino acids. After removal of 9 bases from V and 3 bases from J, the junction contained 17 bases not matched to a gene. DNA of the CDR3: TGTGCCAGCACACGAAGCACCGGGACAGGGAGTGACTATGGCTACACCTTC. Translating gives CASTRSTGTGSDYGYTF.

This chain connects TRBV28 to TRBJ1-4; D not certain. The CDR3 has 14 amino acids. V was pared by 2 bases and J by 6 bases, with 10 bases between. In germline, CDR1 is MDHEN, CDR2 SYDVKM. CDR3 sequence reads: CASSLTGWDEKLFF. CDR3 nucleotide sequence: TGTGCCAGCAGTTTAACGGGTTGGGATGAAAAACTGTTTTTT.

This clone has a single count. The rearrangement joins TRBV30 to TRBJ1-2; 9 bases map to TRBD1. Losses at the gene ends were 5 bases for V and 8 bases for J; bases not matched to a gene: 9. The CDR3 consists of 13 residues. Germline lookup yields CDR1 GTSNPN and CDR2 SVGIG (reference sequence). CDR3 sequence: CAWVRQGDWGYTF. The CDR3 DNA reads as TGTGCCTGGGTGAGACAGGGGGATTGGGGCTACACCTTC.

This chain joins TRBV7-9 and TRBJ2-3; 10 bases agree with TRBD2. The CDR3 is 15 amino acids. From germline, CDR1 is SEHNR and CDR2 FQNEAQ (reference sequence). V was clipped by 4 bases and J by 2 bases; unmatched bases: 3. In DNA form, the CDR3 reads TGTGCCAGCAGCTCCGGACTAGCGGACACAGATACGCAGTATTTT. Translated, it gives CASSSGLADTDTQYF. The variable domain in full, with the rest retrieved from reference TRBV7-9 and TRBJ2-3, is DTGVSQNPRHKITKRGQNVTFRCDPISEHNRLYWYRQTLGQGPEFLTYFQNEAQLEKSRLLSDRFSAERPKGSFSTLEIQRTEQGDSAMYLCASSSGLADTDTQYFGPGTRLTVL.

The V call is TRBV5-6, the J call TRBJ1-2; 12 bases match TRBD1. The CDR3 is 15 residues long. With V trimmed by 4 bases and J by 8 bases, 9 bases remained unmatched. Germline lookup yields CDR1 SGHDT and CDR2 YYEEEE. The CDR3 loop is CASSVRDRGPRGYTF. The CDR3 bases are TGTGCCAGCAGCGTCCGGGACAGGGGGCCGAGGGGCTACACCTTC.

The J gene is TRBJ2-2, the V gene TRBV18; 9 bases are shared with TRBD2. Germline-derived CDR1 and CDR2 are KGHSH and LQKENI. V lost 3 bases, J lost 4 bases, and 9 bases stayed unmatched. This CDR3 contains 17 residues. This chain's CDR3 is CASSPSLAGLGTGELFF. The CDR3 DNA follows: TGTGCCAGCTCACCGTCGCTAGCGGGATTGGGCACCGGGGAGCTGTTTTTT.

This clone has only a few counts. The CDR3 bases are TGTGCCAGCAGTCTCGAGGGGAACACTGAAGCTTTCTTT. Translating gives CASSLEGNTEAFF. The J gene is TRBJ1-1, the V gene TRBV12-3 or TRBV12-4; D not certain. V was cut by 5 bases and J by 1 base, with 8 bases left in between. This CDR3 region has 13 residues.

The chain has TRBV6-2 or TRBV6-3 and TRBJ1-1; D is perhaps TRBD1 (6 bases). There are 14 residues in the CDR3. Germline CDR1 is MNHEY and CDR2 is SVGEGT. V lost 1 base and J lost 7, with 13 bases in between. In nucleotides, the CDR3 is TGTGCCAGCAGTTACTTGGGGGCCCGGATTGAAGCTTTCTTT. The encoded protein is CASSYLGARIEAFF.

The gene calls are TRBV25-1 and TRBJ2-1, with 10 bases identical to TRBD1. The CDR3 contains 15 residues. Germline lookup yields CDR1 MGHDK and CDR2 SYGVNS. After removal of 4 bases from V and 6 bases from J, the junction contained 6 bases not matched to a gene. The chain's CDR3 is CASSGQGADFNEQFF. The CDR3 coding sequence is TGTGCCAGCAGTGGACAGGGGGCCGATTTCAATGAGCAGTTCTTC.

The chain is built from TRBV6-5 and TRBJ1-5, with D possibly TRBD1 on 5 matching bases. CDR1 is MNHEY and CDR2 is SVGAGI in the germline V gene. The V and J ends lost 6 bases and 0 bases respectively, with 12 bases between them. CDR3 length: 15 residues. Here the CDR3 DNA reads TGTGCCAGCAGCCTCCGGGGACTTAGCAATCAGCCCCAGCATTTT. This encodes CASSLRGLSNQPQHF.

The rearrangement links TRBV6-2 or TRBV6-3 to TRBJ1-5; D is undetermined. CDR1 and CDR2 from the germline V gene are MNHEY and SVGEGT. The V gene lost 4 bases and the J gene lost 6 bases, with 4 bases spanning the gap. This CDR3 contains 11 residues. The CDR3 nucleotides read TGTGCCAGCAGTTCCGGTCAGCCCCAGCATTTT. Translating gives CASSSGQPQHF.

This clone was counted a single time. The chain joins TRBV18 to TRBJ2-1; 7 nucleotides align to TRBD2. V shed 5 bases and J 8 bases; nucleotides not matched to a gene: 12. This CDR3 is 15 amino acids long. Germline CDR1 and CDR2: KGHSH and LQKENI. CDR3 sequence: CASSVGGGGGHEQFF. CDR3 sequence (DNA): TGTGCCAGCTCAGTCGGCGGCGGGGGAGGGCATGAGCAGTTCTTC.

This sequence joins TRBV18 and TRBJ1-1; D gene ambiguous. CDR1 and CDR2 (germline): KGHSH, LQKENI. This CDR3 contains 13 residues. V gave up 2 bases and J gave up 5 bases, with 9 bases separating them. This chain's CDR3 is CASSPGESTEAFF. CDR3 nucleotide sequence: TGTGCCAGCTCACCAGGGGAGTCGACTGAAGCTTTCTTT.

Here the CDR3 DNA reads TGTGCCAGCTCACAGGGACACCTTAACTATGGCTACACCTTC. It translates to CASSQGHLNYGYTF. This chain connects TRBV13 to TRBJ1-2; a possible D gene is TRBD1 (6 bases). The CDR3 is 14 amino acids. CDR1 and CDR2 from the germline V gene are PRHDT and FYEKMQ (reference sequence). V was trimmed by 8 bases and J by 1 base, leaving 14 bases between them. Supplemented by reference TRBV13 and TRBJ1-2, the full variable domain reads AAGVIQSPRHLIKEKRETATLKCYPIPRHDTVYWYQQGPGQDPQFLISFYEKMQSDKGSIPDRFSAQQFSDYHSELNMSSLELGDSALYFCASSQGHLNYGYTFGSGTRLTVV.

Remarks on this clone: Relative to the germline gene, one junction end is altered; a read error may explain this. V is TRBV18 and J is TRBJ2-1, with D possibly matching TRBD2 (5 bases). Looked up from germline, CDR1 is KGHSH and CDR2 is LQKENI. CDR3 length equals 13 residues. The DNA of the CDR3 is TGTGCCAGCTCGCCACTAGAGGACAATGAGCAGTTCTTC. Translating gives CASSPLEDNEQFF.

The chain's CDR3 is CASSRQYNQPQHF. As DNA, the CDR3 is TGTGCCAGCAGCCGACAGTACAATCAGCCCCAGCATTTT. The chain uses TRBV27 and TRBJ1-5; D perhaps matches TRBD1 (5 bases). The ends were cut back, 6 bases at V and 3 bases at J, with 9 bases in the middle. The CDR3 totals 13 residues. Germline V CDR1 and CDR2: MNHEY, SMNVEV (reference sequence).

The chain couples TRBV7-9 to TRBJ2-2; 8 bases match TRBD1. Per the germline V gene, CDR1 is SEHNR and CDR2 is FQNEAQ (reference sequence). The CDR3 sequence is 15 residues long. Trimming removed 1 base from V and 6 bases from J; junction bases left unmatched: 4. The CDR3 protein is CASSLEVTGAGELFF. DNA of the CDR3: TGTGCCAGCAGCTTAGAAGTGACAGGGGCCGGGGAGCTGTTTTTT.

The chain combines TRBV7-9 with TRBJ2-1, with D perhaps matching TRBD2 (5 bases). This CDR3 has 16 amino acids. CDR1 is SEHNR and CDR2 is FQNEAQ in the germline V gene (reference sequence). V was shortened by 1 base and J by 7 bases, with 17 bases between the two germline ends. In DNA, the CDR3 is TGTGCCAGCAGCTTAGATCGATTTGCTAGCTTAAATGAGCAGTTCTTC. Amino acid sequence: CASSLDRFASLNEQFF.

V and J are TRBV6-2 or TRBV6-3 and TRBJ1-1; tentative D call: TRBD1 (6 bases). V was pared by 5 bases and J by 2 bases, with 18 bases between. CDR1 is MNHEY and CDR2 is SVGEGT in the germline V gene. CDR3 length: 16 residues. Written as DNA, the CDR3 is TGTGCCAGCAGTAGACCGCCAAGGGGGTTAAACACTGAAGCTTTCTTT. Translation gives CASSRPPRGLNTEAFF.

The chain recombines TRBV19 with TRBJ2-1; 11 positions match TRBD2. Germline values: CDR1 LNHDA, CDR2 SQIVND (reference sequence). There are 16 residues in the CDR3. V was pared by 5 bases and J by 4 bases, with 7 bases of the junction left unmatched. The CDR3 bases are TGTGCCAGTAGTCAAATAGCGGGAGGGGAATACAATGAGCAGTTCTTC. Protein sequence: CASSQIAGGEYNEQFF.

The chain joins TRBV7-9 to TRBJ2-3; 9 bases are shared with TRBD2. Germline values: CDR1 SEHNR, CDR2 FQNEAQ (reference sequence). J gave up 2 bases and V 5 bases, and 8 bases lay outside the gene matches. CDR3 length: 16 amino acids. CDR3 region: CASSVSGGTDTDTQYF. CDR3 nucleotide sequence: TGTGCCAGCAGCGTCAGCGGGGGGACCGACACAGATACGCAGTATTTT.

The CDR3 region is CAWSQSSGRSDEQFF. In nucleotides, the CDR3 is TGTGCCTGGAGTCAGTCCAGCGGGAGATCGGATGAGCAGTTCTTC. The V and J genes are TRBV30 and TRBJ2-1, with TRBD2 identical over 8 bases. V was clipped by 2 bases and J by 8 bases; unmatched bases: 11. This CDR3 has 15 amino acids. Germline V gene sequence: CDR1 GTSNPN, CDR2 SVGIG (reference sequence).

This clone was detected only a few times. This chain joins TRBV11-2 and TRBJ2-2, with TRBD1 identical over 8 bases. V was pared by 5 bases and J by 4 bases, with 3 bases of the junction left unmatched. There are 14 residues in the CDR3. Germline CDR1 SGHAT, CDR2 FQNNGV. Here the CDR3 DNA reads TGTGCCAGCAGCAAAGGACAGGGCACCGGGGAGCTGTTTTTT. Protein sequence: CASSKGQGTGELFF.